This entry lists 7 T cell receptor beta chains sequenced from one sample in a study of T cells after yellow fever vaccination. TCRdb processed the 5' RACE reads anew with MiXCR; each CDR3 protein has one entry. The profile shows 25,000 to 35,000 distinct CDR3 sequences, 4.4% of them singletons. The source was CD8+ T cells sorted from PBMCs, collected 5 days after the yellow fever booster vaccination. These receptor sequences come from a man aged 25-45 years who received the YFV17D yellow fever vaccine.

About this clonotype: Just one base apart from a much larger clone, this may be a read error. The chain employs TRBV5-4 and TRBJ2-1; 8 bases map to TRBD2. Per the germline V gene, CDR1 is SGHNT and CDR2 is YYREEE (reference sequence). Trimming took 0 bases from V and 8 from J; bases not matched to a gene: 7. The CDR3 totals 15 residues. The CDR3 loop reads CASSLGTSNGDEQFF. In DNA form, the CDR3 reads TGTGCCAGCAGCTTGGGGACTAGCAACGGGGATGAGCAGTTCTTC. The full variable domain, in which reference TRBV5-4 and TRBJ2-1 provide the parts outside the CDR3, is ETGVTQSPTHLIKTRGQQVTLRCSSQSGHNTVSWYQQALGQGPQFIFQYYREEENGRGNFPPRFSGLQFPNYSSELNVNALELDDSALYLCASSLGTSNGDEQFFGPGTRLTVL.

This clonotype was detected many times. The V call is TRBV28, the J call TRBJ2-3; tentative D call: TRBD1 (6 bases). The CDR3 totals 15 residues. Looked up from germline, CDR1 is MDHEN and CDR2 is SYDVKM. V dropped 4 bases and J dropped 2 bases, with 13 bases sitting between them. Here the CDR3 reads CASSSPQGYTDTQYF. CDR3 DNA: TGTGCCAGCAGTTCCCCCCAGGGGTACACAGATACGCAGTATTTT. The entire variable domain, with the rest obtained from reference TRBV28 and TRBJ2-3, is as follows: DVKVTQSSRYLVKRTGEKVFLECVQDMDHENMFWYRQDPGLGLRLIYFSYDVKMKEKGDIPEGYSVSREKKERFSLILESASTNQTSMYLCASSSPQGYTDTQYFGPGTRLTVL.

This clonotype was seen ten or more times. This sequence joins TRBV9 and TRBJ2-1; TRBD1 aligns across 12 bases. The ends lost 3 bases at V and 6 bases at J; junction bases unmatched: 13. Germline values: CDR1 SGDLS, CDR2 YYNGEE. The CDR3 covers 18 residues. The CDR3 sequence: CASSGTIPGQGAPNEQFF. The DNA for the CDR3 is TGTGCCAGCAGCGGAACAATACCGGGACAGGGGGCCCCCAATGAGCAGTTCTTC.

The rearrangement uses TRBV12-3 or TRBV12-4 and TRBJ2-3; 10 bases align to TRBD2. The CDR3 runs to 18 residues. The J segment lost 0 bases and the V segment lost 11 bases, leaving 17 bases of the junction unmatched. In nucleotides, the CDR3 is TGTGCCTGCTGTTTTTCGCTAGCGGGGGAATCAAGCACAGATACGCAGTATTTT. It encodes CACCFSLAGESSTDTQYF.

This clonotype showed up many times. CDR3 in DNA: TGTGCCAGCAGCTTACTACTCCTTTTTGGCACTGAAGCTTTCTTT. Translating gives CASSLLLLFGTEAFF. The chain carries TRBV7-6 and TRBJ1-1; no clear D gene. The CDR3 covers 15 residues. V lost 2 bases to trimming and J lost 4 bases, with 14 bases between them. CDR1 and CDR2 from the germline V gene are SGHVS and FNYEAQ.

Ten or more counts support this clonotype. The gene calls are TRBV7-9 and TRBJ2-1; 12 bases map to TRBD2. V gave up 5 bases and J gave up 6 bases; unmatched junction bases: 5. The germline CDR1 and CDR2 sequences are SEHNR and FQNEAQ (reference sequence). This CDR3 contains 15 residues. CDR3 bases: TGTGCCAGCAGCACGGGGACTAGCGGGCCCAATGAGCAGTTCTTC. This translates into CASSTGTSGPNEQFF.

This clonotype was observed many times. J is TRBJ2-5 and V is TRBV12-3 or TRBV12-4, with 7 bases matching TRBD2. V was pared by 6 bases and J by 2 bases, with 3 bases of the junction left unmatched. This CDR3 has 13 amino acids. The CDR3 DNA sequence: TGTGCCAGCAGCCTAGCGGCACAAGAGACCCAGTACTTC. Translated: CASSLAAQETQYF.